The 23 T cell receptor beta chains below come from one sample, sequenced in a study of shared clonotypes between healthy human individuals. The repertoire was sequenced with immunoSEQ multiplex PCR; TCRdb's copy has only in-frame clones and lacks some. Of some 2,500,000 clones listed, approximately 94% were seen once; the top ten hold 0.36%. The specimen sequenced was naive CD4+ T cells from PBMCs. The subset here: CD45RA+ positively selected. Receptors were obtained from a man aged 18 to 29 in good health. Some clones in this sample may be carry-over from other donors' samples.

This clone was observed once. The chain is built from TRBV5-1 and TRBJ2-7; D call uncertain. This CDR3 has 14 residues. Germline values: CDR1 SGHRS, CDR2 YFSETQ. The V and J ends lost 0 bases and 3 bases respectively, with 10 bases between them. The CDR3: CASSLAGSHYEQYF. The CDR3 DNA reads as TGCGCCAGCAGCTTGGCTGGCAGCCACTACGAGCAGTACTTC.

The chain uses TRBV10-1 and TRBJ2-1, with 11 bases identical to TRBD2. This CDR3 comprises 17 residues. The J segment lost 1 base and the V segment lost 10 bases, leaving 12 bases of the junction unmatched. CDR1 WNHNN and CDR2 SYGVQD come from the germline V gene (reference sequence). CDR3 DNA: TGCGCCAAAGTTAGCGGGAGGGCCAGAGGATCCTACAATGAGCAGTTCTTC. Translation: CAKVSGRARGSYNEQFF.

The chain couples TRBV5-1 to TRBJ2-2; the match to TRBD2 covers 7 bases. CDR1 and CDR2 (germline): SGHRS, YFSETQ. The trim removed 2 bases at V and 3 bases at J, leaving 4 bases unmatched. The CDR3 has 15 residues. In DNA form, the CDR3 reads TGCGCCAGCAGCTTAGGGACTACCTACACCGGGGAGCTGTTTTTT. It codes for CASSLGTTYTGELFF.

The rearrangement links TRBV5-5 to TRBJ2-7; a possible D gene is TRBD1 (5 bases). V was pared by 0 bases and J by 3 bases, with 7 bases between. Germline V gene sequence: CDR1 SGHKS, CDR2 YYEKEE (reference sequence). The CDR3 loop spans 13 amino acids. The CDR3 nucleotides read TGTGCCAGCAGCTTGGAGGGGTTCTACGAGCAGTACTTC. Translated, it gives CASSLEGFYEQYF.

This clone occurred once. V and J are TRBV7-6 and TRBJ1-2; 10 nucleotides agree with TRBD1. Germline-derived CDR1 and CDR2 are SGHVS and FNYEAQ. V trimming: 4 bases; J trimming: 4 bases; junction bases outside the gene matches: 6. This CDR3 is built from 15 residues. The CDR3 DNA reads TGTGCCAGCAGCTACTCGACAGGGGGCGGCTATGGCTACACCTTC. Its protein product is CASSYSTGGGYGYTF.

This clone showed up just a few times. CDR3 loop: CASSAQGSGYEQYF. The CDR3 coding sequence is TGTGCCAGCAGTGCACAGGGCTCCGGCTACGAGCAGTACTTC. The V gene is TRBV9, the J gene TRBJ2-7; a possible D gene is TRBD1 (6 bases). CDR1 and CDR2 (germline): SGDLS, YYNGEE. This CDR3 is 14 amino acids long. Trimming pared 5 bases from V and 3 bases from J, leaving 15 bases between.

The chain carries TRBV5-8 and TRBJ2-5, with D maybe TRBD1 (5 bases). This CDR3 spans 14 amino acids. The V gene lost 4 bases and the J gene lost 3 bases, with 13 bases spanning the gap. The germline gives CDR1 SGHTS, CDR2 YDEGEE. The DNA for the CDR3 is TGTGCCAGCAGCAAAGGGGATTACAAAGAGACCCAGTACTTC. Translated, it gives CASSKGDYKETQYF.

This clone has only one observation. Here the CDR3 reads CASRDGVRGYTF. CDR3 in DNA: TGTGCCAGCAGAGACGGGGTCCGCGGCTACACCTTC. The chain joins TRBV28 to TRBJ1-2, with D unresolved. The CDR3 is 12 amino acids. CDR1 and CDR2 from the germline V gene are MDHEN and SYDVKM. V dropped 6 bases and J dropped 8 bases, with 13 bases sitting between them.

This sequence joins TRBV10-3 and TRBJ1-2, with D possibly TRBD1 on 6 matching bases. V was shortened by 6 bases and J by 0 bases, with 11 bases between the two germline ends. The CDR3 is made up of 14 amino acids. CDR1 ENHRY and CDR2 SYGVKD come from the germline V gene. CDR3 DNA: TGTGCCATCAGCGAGACAGGACCTAACTATGGCTACACCTTC. Its protein product is CAISETGPNYGYTF.

On this clone: Other DNA sequences in this specimen translate into the identical CDR3. The genes are TRBV19 and TRBJ2-7; D remains unclear. There are 12 residues in the CDR3. V lost 0 bases and J lost 6, with 6 bases in between. Germline V CDR1 and CDR2: LNHDA, SQIVND (reference sequence). The CDR3 nucleotides read TGTGCCAGTAGTATAGATAGAGGCGAGCAGTACTTC. As protein: CASSIDRGEQYF.

This chain uses TRBV9 with TRBJ1-1; D may be TRBD1 (5 bases). Germline V gene lookup returns CDR1 SGDLS and CDR2 YYNGEE. This CDR3 spans 15 amino acids. Trimming pared 3 bases from V and 3 bases from J, leaving 15 bases between. The CDR3 loop reads CASSGTPQGDTEAFF. CDR3 in DNA: TGTGCCAGCAGCGGGACCCCCCAGGGCGACACTGAAGCTTTCTTT.

This sequence joins TRBV27 and TRBJ2-5; D is undetermined. The J call could be wrong; TRBJ2-7 is a better fit for the DNA end. This CDR3 is 15 amino acids long. Germline V gene lookup returns CDR1 MNHEY and CDR2 SMNVEV (reference sequence). The CDR3 bases are TGTGCCAGCAGTTTATGGCTCAAACAATCCTACGAGCAGTACTTC. Protein product: CASSLWLKQSYEQYF.

This clone was found once. CDR3 bases: TGTGCCAGCAGCCCAGGCACAGATACGCAGTATTTT. Protein product: CASSPGTDTQYF. The chain links TRBV13 to TRBJ2-3; D is undetermined. The CDR3 spans 12 residues. Trimming pared 5 bases from V and 1 base from J, leaving 4 bases between. CDR1 and CDR2 from the germline V gene are PRHDT and FYEKMQ (reference sequence).

The V and J genes are TRBV5-1 and TRBJ2-3; 10 bases map to TRBD2. Germline CDR1 reads SGHRS; CDR2 reads YFSETQ. Unmatched junction bases numbered 1, after V lost 6 bases and J lost 0 bases. The CDR3 is 14 amino acids. CDR3 sequence: CASMTSGSTDTQYF. CDR3 nucleotides: TGCGCCAGCATGACTAGCGGGAGCACAGATACGCAGTATTTT.

The V and J genes are TRBV30 and TRBJ1-1, with D uncertain. CDR1 and CDR2 from the germline V gene are GTSNPN and SVGIG (reference sequence). This CDR3 region has 13 residues. V was clipped by 2 bases and J by 3 bases, with 10 bases between them. The CDR3 region is CAWSPTADTEAFF. In DNA form, the CDR3 reads TGTGCCTGGAGTCCCACAGCTGACACTGAAGCTTTCTTT.

This chain links TRBV13 with TRBJ2-3; D unresolved. The CDR3 loop spans 14 amino acids. Germline CDR1 and CDR2: PRHDT and FYEKMQ (reference sequence). Trimming took 3 bases from V and 0 from J, leaving 7 bases between them. For the CDR3, the DNA is TGTGCCAGCAGCTTTGGACCTAGCACAGATACGCAGTATTTT. Protein sequence: CASSFGPSTDTQYF.

A word on this clone: This sample also contains other DNA sequences that code for the same CDR3. The CDR3 bases are TGTGCCAGCAGCTTAGCCAGGGTATCCTACGAGCAGTACTTC. Residues: CASSLARVSYEQYF. The V gene is TRBV7-2, the J gene TRBJ2-7; maybe TRBD1 (5 bases). Germline CDR1 is SGHTA and CDR2 is FQGNSA. The CDR3 sequence is 14 residues long. The V end lost 0 bases, the J end lost 1 base, and 7 bases lay between the germline ends.

The chain uses TRBV28 and TRBJ1-2, with unresolved D. The CDR3 is 13 residues long. Germline V gives CDR1 MDHEN, CDR2 SYDVKM. V was shortened by 4 bases and J by 8 bases, with 14 bases between the two germline ends. Written as DNA, the CDR3 is TGTGCCAGCAGTTCCCCGGGAATCGGGGGCTACACCTTC. Its protein product is CASSSPGIGGYTF.

J is TRBJ2-7 and V is TRBV6-6; the D is unclear. V gave up 5 bases and J gave up 3 bases, with 14 bases separating them. There are 14 residues in the CDR3. From germline, CDR1 is MNHNY and CDR2 SVGAGI (reference sequence). This chain's CDR3 is CASSPLNKNYEQYF. In DNA, the CDR3 is TGTGCCAGCAGTCCTCTAAACAAGAACTACGAGCAGTACTTC.

Only a few counts were recorded for this clone. The V call is TRBV30, the J call TRBJ1-5; possible D gene TRBD1, 5 bases. Germline CDR1 and CDR2: GTSNPN and SVGIG (reference sequence). V shed 4 bases and J shed 6 bases, with 10 bases lying between them. This CDR3 spans 12 amino acids. The CDR3 is CAWNRPGQPQHF. CDR3 nucleotide sequence: TGTGCCTGGAACAGGCCGGGTCAGCCCCAGCATTTT.

V gene TRBV14 combines with J gene TRBJ2-5; D ambiguous. With 1 base removed from V and 3 bases from J, the gap between germline ends came to 6 bases. This CDR3 region has 13 residues. Germline-derived CDR1 and CDR2 are SGHDN and FVKESK. CDR3 sequence (DNA): TGTGCCAGCAGCCAAGTGAACAAAGAGACCCAGTACTTC. Residues: CASSQVNKETQYF.

As for this clone: Different DNA sequences within this sample yield the same CDR3. This chain connects TRBV9 to TRBJ2-2; no clear D. The CDR3 runs 15 residues. The V end was cut by 3 bases, the J end by 0 bases, with 9 bases between. The germline gives CDR1 SGDLS, CDR2 YYNGEE. The DNA of the CDR3 is TGTGCCAGCAGCGGTGGGCTGTCGAACACCGGGGAGCTGTTTTTT. Translated, it gives CASSGGLSNTGELFF. The full variable domain, rest sourced from reference TRBV9 and TRBJ2-2, is DSGVTQTPKHLITATGQRVTLRCSPRSGDLSVYWYQQSLDQGLQFLIQYYNGEERAKGNILERFSAQQFPDLHSELNLSSLELGDSALYFCASSGGLSNTGELFFGEGSRLTVL.

The chain recombines TRBV29-1 with TRBJ2-1; TRBD1 agrees at 8 bases. The CDR3 loop spans 13 amino acids. Germline V gives CDR1 SQVTM, CDR2 ANQGSEA. V trimming: 7 bases; J trimming: 12 bases; junction bases outside the gene matches: 14. The CDR3 loop is CSAQVGQGRGQFF. For the CDR3, the DNA is TGCAGCGCCCAAGTAGGACAGGGAAGGGGGCAGTTCTTC.